This T cell receptor beta chain stems from a study of blood T cell repertoires in COVID-19 (dated by TCRdb to between 2020 and 2021). Study-wide context: The collaborator samples originated in the United States, Italy and Spain and spanned the acute and convalescent phases of COVID-19. Where HLA class I and class II types were available, the types were taken from metadata supplied by the sample provider, not from assay-based typing. The sample metadata nearly always contained a de-identified subject ID, COVID-19 status, age in years and sex. The repertoires were made available in a free public database intended to serve as a resource for research on the immune response to SARS-CoV-2. The samples were drawn from two sources: the first 160 participants of the ongoing ImmuneRACE study, and 1,200 or so subjects contributed by 6 global collaborators. The prospective study material was composed of cDNA or gDNA derived from T cells, B-cell-depleted T cells, or PBMCs. Subjects who had been exposed to COVID-19, were actively infected with it, or had recovered from it provided the deeply sampled blood TCRbeta repertoires that made up the dataset.

In Seattle, one collaborating source enrolled patients while the infection was active and tracked those patients longitudinally over the course of disease. Whole blood was collected in K2EDTA tubes by collaborating institutions according to the institutions' own protocols. For TCRbeta analysis, collaborators shipped samples in one of three forms: frozen whole blood, isolated PBMCs, or DNA extracted from either of those sample types. Study-wide conclusions, independent of this receptor: The quantity of clinical and demographic metadata differed by source and by participant and was supplied without curation.

Note on this clone: Its antigen is currently not known. No base-level quality is on record; no much larger clone is a single base apart.

Reading from cysteine to phenylalanine, the CDR3 counts 16 amino acids. Of the read, only the CDR3 DNA is kept; its 48 bases are in frame from base 1. The junction shows trimming of 7 bases on V and 2 bases on J, plus 19 bases between the germline ends. In the germline V gene, CDR1 corresponds to SNHLY and CDR2 to FYNNEI. TCRbeta CDR3 regions were amplified from genomic DNA by means of the immunoSEQ Assay, a bias-controlled multiplex PCR. The original methods were these. The number of nucleated cells in each sample was estimated from the amplification of reference gene primers within the assay. Sequence reads were collapsed and filtered to measure the absolute abundance of every unique TCRbeta CDR3 rearrangement. For each sample, productive Simpson clonality was calculated by taking the square root of Simpson's diversity index across productive rearrangements. What TCRdb holds here is the immuneACCESS table cut down to in-frame rearrangements. Part of the clones is not present; checked against another copy, under half of the missing clones reflect an unresolved V gene, and the others are unexplained. That table gives V, J and clone size, and the DNA gave D and trimming. Within this sample are approximately 500,000 clones, with about 89% of them counted one time only. Of the sample, less than 9.5% is held by the ten largest clones.

Sequencing input: peripheral blood. Rearrangement joined TRBV2 to TRBJ2-3, with TRBD2 as a weak D call on 5 bases. The sequence was collected from a woman in her forties or fifties with COVID-19, enrolled during active disease. The DNA is TGTGCCAGCACCACCCGGACTCCCCTCCTCACAGATACGCAGTATTTT. It translates to CASTTRTPLLTDTQYF. Beyond the CDR3, the reference TRBV2 and TRBJ2-3 genes provide the residues; the full variable domain reads: EPEVTQTPSHQVTQMGQEVILRCVPISNHLYFYWYRQILGQKVEFLVSFYNNEISEKSEIFDDQFSVERPDGSNFTLKIRSTKLEDSAMYFCASTTRTPLLTDTQYFGPGTRLTVL.